The clone carrying this T cell receptor (beta chain) was counted a single time. The data were obtained in a study of cytomegalovirus exposure and HLA in healthy donors. Germline CDR1 and CDR2: MGHDK and SYGVNS. Trimming cost V 7 bases and J 8 bases, with 15 bases left between them. There are 14 residues in the CDR3. The primer mix had 60 Vbeta and 13 Jbeta primers. Generated by immunoSEQ multiplex PCR, the TCRdb table keeps only in-frame clones and is missing some. The repertoire holds tens of thousands of clones, with roughly 78% as singletons. The receptor's source is a man aged 40-55 years in good health and CMV-seronegative. The chain couples TRBV25-1 to TRBJ1-6; D not certain. Sequenced sample: PBMCs. The CDR3: CASTGNTRHSPLHF. CDR3 bases: TGTGCCAGCACCGGGAACACACGCCATTCACCCCTCCACTTT.